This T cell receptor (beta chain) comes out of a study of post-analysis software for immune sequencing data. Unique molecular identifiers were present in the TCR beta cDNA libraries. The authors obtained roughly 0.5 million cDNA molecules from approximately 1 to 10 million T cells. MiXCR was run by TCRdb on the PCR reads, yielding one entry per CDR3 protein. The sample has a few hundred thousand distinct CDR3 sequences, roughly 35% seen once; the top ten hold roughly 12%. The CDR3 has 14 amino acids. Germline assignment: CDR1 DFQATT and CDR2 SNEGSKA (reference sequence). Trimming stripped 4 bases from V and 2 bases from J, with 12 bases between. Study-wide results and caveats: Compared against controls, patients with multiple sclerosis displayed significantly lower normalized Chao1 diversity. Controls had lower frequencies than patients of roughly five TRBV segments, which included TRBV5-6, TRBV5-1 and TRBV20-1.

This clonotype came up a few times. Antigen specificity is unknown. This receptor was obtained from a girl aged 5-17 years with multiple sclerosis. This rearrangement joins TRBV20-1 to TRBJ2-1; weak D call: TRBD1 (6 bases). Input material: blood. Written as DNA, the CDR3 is TGCAGTGCTAAACAGGGATTACCCTACAATGAGCAGTTCTTC. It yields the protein CSAKQGLPYNEQFF.